The clone carrying this T cell receptor beta chain was observed a few times. Its target is not known. This CDR3 contains 15 residues. The V gene end was trimmed by 1 base and the J gene end by 2 bases; junction bases not matched to a gene: 2. Looked up from germline, CDR1 is KGHSH and CDR2 is LQKENI. Sample-barcoded 5' priming and a J-beta primer mix drove a second PCR of roughly 6 to 12 cycles. Every cDNA molecule carried a tag from a template-switch adaptor bearing 12 random nucleotides. MiXCR, run by TCRdb on the 5' RACE reads, gives a single entry per CDR3 protein. The sample holds just over 800,000 distinct CDR3 sequences; approximately 59% are singletons and the top ten take approximately 30%. The data originate from a study of blood T cells in healthy people across ages. Notes on the study in general: Donor CMV infection status was unknown, possibly confounding age-related changes in expanded clonotypes. TCR beta diversity tracked closely with naive T cell percentage. It was held that diversity estimates obtained from one million T cells represented underestimates.

The sequencing input was blood. The J gene is TRBJ2-5, the V gene TRBV18, with TRBD1 matching over 9 bases. The clonotype originates from a man younger than 45 in good health. In DNA, the CDR3 is TGTGCCAGCTCACCACAACAGGGGGCTCAAGAGACCCAGTACTTC. Its translation: CASSPQQGAQETQYF.